This entry describes one TCR beta chain. Sequencing used immunoSEQ multiplex PCR; TCRdb keeps in-frame clones, though not all of them. The table records 400,000 to 550,000 clones, nearly 90% of them present only once. This sample was included in a study of blood T cell repertoires in COVID-19. At the level of the study: Researchers got acute and convalescent COVID-19 samples from the United States, Italy and Spain.

The participants were between about 18 and 100 years old and came from under 25 US areas. Categorization into cohorts depended on clinical history that participants reported. Input material: PBMCs or T cells enriched from blood (not recorded which). This clonotype was sampled from a woman aged 18 to 35 with acute COVID-19.

The CDR3 nucleotides are TGTGCCAGCAGCTTAGGGACAGGGGAAGCTCAGCCCCAGCATTTT. It codes for CASSLGTGEAQPQHF. The J gene is TRBJ1-5, the V gene TRBV7-9; 9 bases match TRBD1. Germline-derived CDR1 and CDR2 are SEHNR and FQNEAQ (reference sequence). The CDR3 length is 15 residues. With 1 base clipped from V and 6 bases from J, the junction kept 4 bases outside the gene matches. The whole variable domain, filled in from reference TRBV7-9 and TRBJ1-5, reads DTGVSQNPRHKITKRGQNVTFRCDPISEHNRLYWYRQTLGQGPEFLTYFQNEAQLEKSRLLSDRFSAERPKGSFSTLEIQRTEQGDSAMYLCASSLGTGEAQPQHFGDGTRLSIL.